These T cell receptor beta chains were read from a single sample in a study of cytomegalovirus exposure and HLA in healthy donors. Sequencing was performed with immunoSEQ multiplex PCR; in TCRdb, only in-frame clones are kept and a portion is missing. The table shows about 180,000 clones, with 77% occurring only once. The sample comprised PBMCs. These receptors all stem from a man aged 18 to 29 in good health and CMV-seronegative. CDR3s include the opening cysteine and the closing phenylalanine or tryptophan. A D gene is named only where the DNA matches it firmly. The listing skips clone size in some rows; elsewhere it reads once, few, many or a size class.

>TRBJ2-1|TRBV4-2|TRBD2|once
CASSQPGTSGDNEQFF
TGTGCCAGCAGCCAACCCGGGACTAGCGGGGACAATGAGCAGTTCTTC
>TRBJ1-2|TRBV9|-|once
CASSVGPGGAYGYTF
TGTGCCAGCAGCGTAGGTCCTGGGGGCGCCTATGGCTACACCTTC
>TRBJ2-6|TRBV25-1|-|few
CASSDSHSGANVLTF
TGTGCCAGCAGCGACAGTCACTCTGGGGCCAACGTCCTGACTTTC
>TRBJ1-1|TRBV2|TRBD1|-
CATWDRVTEAFF
TGTGCCACATGGGACAGGGTCACTGAAGCTTTCTTT
>TRBJ1-5|TRBV14|-|-
CASSQDEEGVRIQPQHF
TGTGCCAGCAGCCAAGATGAAGAGGGGGTACGTATTCAGCCCCAGCATTTT
>TRBJ2-1|TRBV5-4|TRBD1|-
CASSFRDRYNEQFF
TGTGCCAGCAGCTTCCGGGACAGGTACAATGAGCAGTTCTTC
>TRBJ1-2|TRBV9|-|-
CASSVGGASMANYGYTF
TGTGCCAGCAGCGTAGGCGGTGCGAGTATGGCTAACTATGGCTACACCTTC
>TRBJ2-2|TRBV5-3|TRBD1|once
CARSRDRVTNTGELFF
TGTGCCAGAAGCCGGGACAGGGTAACGAACACCGGGGAGCTGTTTTTT
>TRBJ1-4|TRBV4-3|-|few
CASSQDGQTPEKLFF
TGCGCCAGCAGCCAAGATGGGCAAACTCCTGAAAAACTGTTTTTT
>TRBJ1-1|TRBV9|TRBD1|-
CASSVGGTGLKNTEAFF
TGTGCCAGCAGCGTAGGCGGGACAGGGCTGAAGAACACTGAAGCTTTCTTT
>TRBJ2-1|TRBV13|TRBD2|-
CASSPPGAGLAANEQFF
TGTGCCAGCAGCCCTCCGGGGGCCGGACTAGCGGCCAATGAGCAGTTCTTC
>TRBJ2-1|TRBV6-5|TRBD2|-
CASSYLVAGAEQFF
TGTGCCAGCAGTTACCTGGTAGCGGGAGCCGAGCAGTTCTTC
>TRBJ2-1|TRBV15|TRBD2|-
CATSRRAGGINEQFF
TGTGCCACCAGCAGAAGGGCGGGAGGGATTAATGAGCAGTTCTTC
>TRBJ2-1|TRBV5-1|-|-
CASSQRSGDYNEQFF
TGCGCCAGCAGTCAAAGGAGTGGCGACTACAATGAGCAGTTCTTC
>TRBJ2-3|TRBV30|TRBD1|-
CAWRDRASTDTQYF
TGTGCCTGGAGAGACAGGGCTAGCACAGATACGCAGTATTTT
>TRBJ2-1|TRBV20-1|-|once
CSALLINEQFF
TGCAGTGCCTTACTCATCAATGAGCAGTTCTTC
>TRBJ2-5|TRBV7-9|TRBD2|-
CASSRMAGGLETQYF
TGTGCCAGCAGCAGGATGGCGGGGGGGCTGGAGACCCAGTACTTC
>TRBJ2-6|TRBV4-3|TRBD1|few
CASSYKTGSFYGANVLTF
TGCGCCAGCAGTTACAAGACAGGGAGCTTCTATGGGGCCAACGTCCTGACTTTC
>TRBJ1-2|TRBV7-9|-|-
CASSLALRGDGYTF
TGTGCCAGCAGCTTAGCGCTCAGGGGAGATGGCTACACCTTC
>TRBJ2-3|TRBV11-3|TRBD2|-
CASSLGPSGASTDTQYF
TGTGCCAGCAGCTTAGGCCCTAGCGGGGCTAGCACAGATACGCAGTATTTT
>TRBJ2-3|TRBV9|-|-
CASSVRGTSTDTQYF
TGTGCCAGCAGCGTTCGGGGGACTAGCACAGATACGCAGTATTTT
>TRBJ1-2|TRBV19|-|-
CASSMSRGYSYGYTF
TGTGCCAGTAGTATGAGCCGGGGGTATAGCTATGGCTACACCTTC
>TRBJ2-7|TRBV5-1|-|-
CASSLRGTSYEQYF
TGCGCCAGCAGCTTGAGGGGAACCTCCTACGAGCAGTACTTC